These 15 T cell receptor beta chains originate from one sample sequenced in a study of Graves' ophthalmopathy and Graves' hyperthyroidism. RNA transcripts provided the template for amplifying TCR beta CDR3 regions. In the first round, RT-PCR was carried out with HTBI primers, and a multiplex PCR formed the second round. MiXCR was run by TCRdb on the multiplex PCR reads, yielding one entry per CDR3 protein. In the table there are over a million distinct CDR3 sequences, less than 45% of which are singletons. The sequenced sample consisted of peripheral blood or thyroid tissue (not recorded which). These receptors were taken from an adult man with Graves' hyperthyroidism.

The CDR3 sequence: CASTKLGTTGGEQYF. For the CDR3, the DNA is TGTGCCAGCACCAAACTTGGGACTACTGGGGGTGAGCAGTACTTC. The V call is TRBV25-1, the J call TRBJ2-5; 7 bases match TRBD2. This CDR3 spans 15 amino acids. Germline lookup yields CDR1 MGHDK and CDR2 SYGVNS. V lost 7 bases to trimming and J lost 11 bases; unmatched junction nucleotides: 19. The variable domain in full, completed from reference TRBV25-1 and TRBJ2-5, reads EADIYQTPRYLVIGTGKKITLECSQTMGHDKMYWYQQDPGMELHLIHYSYGVNSTEKGDLSSESTVSRIRTEHFPLTLESARPSHTSQYLCASTKLGTTGGEQYFGPGTRLLVL.

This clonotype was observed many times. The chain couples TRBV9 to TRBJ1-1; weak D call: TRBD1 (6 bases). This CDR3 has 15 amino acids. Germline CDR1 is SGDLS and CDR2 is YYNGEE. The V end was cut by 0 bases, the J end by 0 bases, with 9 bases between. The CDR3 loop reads CASSVGYRVNTEAFF. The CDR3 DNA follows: TGTGCCAGCAGCGTAGGTTACAGGGTGAACACTGAAGCTTTCTTT.

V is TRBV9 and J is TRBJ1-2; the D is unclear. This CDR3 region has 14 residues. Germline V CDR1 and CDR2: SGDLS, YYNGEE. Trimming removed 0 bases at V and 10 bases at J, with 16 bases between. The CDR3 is CASSVGARGAYYTF. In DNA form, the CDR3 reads TGTGCCAGCAGCGTAGGGGCACGGGGAGCCTACTACACCTTC.

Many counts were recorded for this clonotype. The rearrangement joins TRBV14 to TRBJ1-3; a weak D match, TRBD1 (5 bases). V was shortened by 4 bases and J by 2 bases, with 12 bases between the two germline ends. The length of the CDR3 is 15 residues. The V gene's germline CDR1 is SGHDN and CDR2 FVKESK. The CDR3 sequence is CASSRGQRPGNTIYF. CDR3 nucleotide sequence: TGTGCCAGCAGCCGGGGCCAGAGGCCTGGAAACACCATATATTTT. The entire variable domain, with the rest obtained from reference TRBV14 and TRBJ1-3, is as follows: EAGVTQFPSHSVIEKGQTVTLRCDPISGHDNLYWYRRVMGKEIKFLLHFVKESKQDESGMPNNRFLAERTGGTYSTLKVQPAELEDSGVYFCASSRGQRPGNTIYFGEGSWLTVV.

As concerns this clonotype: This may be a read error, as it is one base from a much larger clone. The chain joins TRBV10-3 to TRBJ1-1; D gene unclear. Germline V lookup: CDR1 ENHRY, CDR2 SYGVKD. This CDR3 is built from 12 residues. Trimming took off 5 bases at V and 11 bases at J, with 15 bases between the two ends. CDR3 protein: CAISPRALGAFF. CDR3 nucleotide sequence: TGTGCCATCAGTCCCCGGGCCCTGGGTGCTTTCTTT.

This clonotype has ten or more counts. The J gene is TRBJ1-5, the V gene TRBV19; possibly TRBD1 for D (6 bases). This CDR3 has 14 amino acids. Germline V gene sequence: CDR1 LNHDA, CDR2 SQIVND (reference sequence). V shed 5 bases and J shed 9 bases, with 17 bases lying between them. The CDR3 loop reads CASSPRQALGPQHF. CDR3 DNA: TGTGCCAGTAGTCCTCGACAGGCCCTCGGGCCCCAGCATTTT.

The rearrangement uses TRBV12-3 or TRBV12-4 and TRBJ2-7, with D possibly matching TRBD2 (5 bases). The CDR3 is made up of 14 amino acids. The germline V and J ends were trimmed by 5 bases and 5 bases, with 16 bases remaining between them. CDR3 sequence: CASSPVLRAHEQYF. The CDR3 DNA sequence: TGTGCCAGCAGTCCCGTTCTGAGGGCCCACGAGCAGTACTTC.

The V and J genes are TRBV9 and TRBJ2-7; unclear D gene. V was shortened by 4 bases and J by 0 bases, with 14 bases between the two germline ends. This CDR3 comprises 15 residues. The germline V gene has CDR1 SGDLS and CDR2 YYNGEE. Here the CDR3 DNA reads TGTGCCAGCAGCCCACGTCGGGTCAACTCCTACGAGCAGTACTTC. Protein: CASSPRRVNSYEQYF.

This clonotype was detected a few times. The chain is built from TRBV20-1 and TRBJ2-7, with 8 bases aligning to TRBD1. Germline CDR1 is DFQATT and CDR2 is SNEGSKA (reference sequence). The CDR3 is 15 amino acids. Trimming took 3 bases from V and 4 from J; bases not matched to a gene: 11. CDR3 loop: CSASFAGQGRYEQYF. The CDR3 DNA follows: TGCAGTGCTAGTTTTGCCGGACAGGGTCGGTACGAGCAGTACTTC.

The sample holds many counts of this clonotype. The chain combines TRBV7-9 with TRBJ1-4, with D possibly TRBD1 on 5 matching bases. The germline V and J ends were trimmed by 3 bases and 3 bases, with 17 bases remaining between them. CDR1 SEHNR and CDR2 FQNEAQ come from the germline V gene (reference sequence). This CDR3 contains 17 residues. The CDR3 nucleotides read TGTGCCAGCAGCTTCTCCTTCGGGGCCTTGTCTAATGAAAAACTGTTTTTT. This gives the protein CASSFSFGALSNEKLFF.

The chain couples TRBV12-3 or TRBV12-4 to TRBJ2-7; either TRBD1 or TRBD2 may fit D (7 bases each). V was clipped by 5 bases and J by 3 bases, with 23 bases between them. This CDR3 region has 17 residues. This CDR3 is CASSQGGGSVSVYEQYF. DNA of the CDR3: TGTGCCAGCAGTCAGGGGGGGGGTTCTGTGTCGGTCTACGAGCAGTACTTC.

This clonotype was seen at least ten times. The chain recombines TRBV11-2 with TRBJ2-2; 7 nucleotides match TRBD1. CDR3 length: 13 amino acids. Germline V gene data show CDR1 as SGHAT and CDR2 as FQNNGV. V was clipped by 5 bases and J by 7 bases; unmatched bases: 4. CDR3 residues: CASSTTGVGELFF. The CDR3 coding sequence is TGTGCCAGCAGCACCACAGGGGTCGGGGAGCTGTTTTTT.

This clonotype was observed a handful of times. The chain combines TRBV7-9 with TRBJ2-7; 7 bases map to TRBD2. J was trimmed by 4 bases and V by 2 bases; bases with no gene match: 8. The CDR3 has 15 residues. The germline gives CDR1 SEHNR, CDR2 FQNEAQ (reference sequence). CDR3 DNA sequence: TGTGCCAGCAGCTTAATTTCTAGCGGACCGTACGAGCAGTACTTC. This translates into CASSLISSGPYEQYF.

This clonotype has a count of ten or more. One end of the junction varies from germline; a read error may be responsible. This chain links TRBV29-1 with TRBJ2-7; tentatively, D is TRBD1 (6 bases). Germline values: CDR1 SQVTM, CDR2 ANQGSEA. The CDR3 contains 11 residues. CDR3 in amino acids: CSVEDMTGYLF. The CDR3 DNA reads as TGCAGCGTTGAAGATATGACAGGATACCTCTTC.

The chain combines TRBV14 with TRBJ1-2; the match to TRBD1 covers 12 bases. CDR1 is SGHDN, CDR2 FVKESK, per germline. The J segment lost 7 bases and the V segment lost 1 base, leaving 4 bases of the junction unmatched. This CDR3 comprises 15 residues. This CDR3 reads CASSQAGTGGLGYTF. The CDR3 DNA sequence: TGTGCCAGCAGCCAAGCCGGGACAGGGGGCCTTGGCTACACCTTC.